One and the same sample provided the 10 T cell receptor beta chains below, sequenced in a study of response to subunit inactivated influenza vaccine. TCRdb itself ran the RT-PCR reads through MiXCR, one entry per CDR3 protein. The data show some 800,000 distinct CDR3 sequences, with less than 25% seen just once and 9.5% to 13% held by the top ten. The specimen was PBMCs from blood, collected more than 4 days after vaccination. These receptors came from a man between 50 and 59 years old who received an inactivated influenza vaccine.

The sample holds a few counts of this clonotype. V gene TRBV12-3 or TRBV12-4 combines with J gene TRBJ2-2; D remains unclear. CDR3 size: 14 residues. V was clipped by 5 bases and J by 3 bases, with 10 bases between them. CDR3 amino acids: CASSDRAYTGELFF. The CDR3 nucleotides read TGTGCCAGCAGTGACCGGGCCTACACCGGGGAGCTGTTTTTT.

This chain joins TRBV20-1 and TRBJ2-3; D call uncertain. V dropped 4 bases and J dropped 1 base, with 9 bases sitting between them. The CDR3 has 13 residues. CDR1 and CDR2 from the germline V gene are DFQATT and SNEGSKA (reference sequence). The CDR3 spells CSAMPSGTDTQYF. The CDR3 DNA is TGCAGTGCTATGCCCTCGGGCACAGATACGCAGTATTTT.

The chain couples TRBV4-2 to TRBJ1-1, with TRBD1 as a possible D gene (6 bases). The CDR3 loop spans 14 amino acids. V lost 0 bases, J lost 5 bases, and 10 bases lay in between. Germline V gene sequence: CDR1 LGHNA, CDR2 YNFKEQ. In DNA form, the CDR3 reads TGTGCCAGCAGCCAAGATTCAGGGGTTACTGAAGCTTTCTTT. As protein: CASSQDSGVTEAFF.

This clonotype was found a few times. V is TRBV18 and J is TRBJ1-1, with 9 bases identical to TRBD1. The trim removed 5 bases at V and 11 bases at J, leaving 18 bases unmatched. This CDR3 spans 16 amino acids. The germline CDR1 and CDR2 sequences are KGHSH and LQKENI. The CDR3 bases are TGTGCCAGCTCAACCAGTACACCGGGACAGGGTACGTTCGCTTTCTTT. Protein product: CASSTSTPGQGTFAFF.

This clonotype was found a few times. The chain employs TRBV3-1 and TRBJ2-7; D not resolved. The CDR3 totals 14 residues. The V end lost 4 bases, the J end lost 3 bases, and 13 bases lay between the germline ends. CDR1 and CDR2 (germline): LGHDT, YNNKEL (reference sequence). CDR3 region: CASSLSKGSYEQYF. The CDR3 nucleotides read TGTGCCAGCAGCCTAAGTAAGGGCAGCTACGAGCAGTACTTC.

The CDR3 protein is CASSVGGAGHEQYF. As DNA, the CDR3 is TGTGCCAGCAGCGTAGGTGGGGCAGGGCATGAGCAGTACTTC. The chain has TRBV9 and TRBJ2-7; tentative D call: TRBD1 (5 bases). With 0 bases removed from V and 7 bases from J, the gap between germline ends came to 14 bases. The CDR3 runs to 14 residues. The V gene's germline CDR1 is SGDLS and CDR2 YYNGEE.

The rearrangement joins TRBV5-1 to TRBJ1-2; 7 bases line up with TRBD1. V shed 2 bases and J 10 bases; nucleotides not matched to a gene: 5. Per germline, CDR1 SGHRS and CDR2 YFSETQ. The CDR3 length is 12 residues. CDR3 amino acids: CASSFDRVDYTF. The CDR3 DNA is TGCGCCAGCAGCTTTGACAGGGTTGACTACACCTTC.

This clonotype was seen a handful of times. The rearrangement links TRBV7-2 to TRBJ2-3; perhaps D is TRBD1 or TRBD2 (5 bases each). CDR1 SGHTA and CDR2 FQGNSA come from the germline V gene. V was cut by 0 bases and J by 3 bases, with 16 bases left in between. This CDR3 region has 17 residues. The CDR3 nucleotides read TGTGCCAGCAGCTTAGCGCCCCCGGGACGGACGACAGATACGCAGTATTTT. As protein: CASSLAPPGRTTDTQYF.

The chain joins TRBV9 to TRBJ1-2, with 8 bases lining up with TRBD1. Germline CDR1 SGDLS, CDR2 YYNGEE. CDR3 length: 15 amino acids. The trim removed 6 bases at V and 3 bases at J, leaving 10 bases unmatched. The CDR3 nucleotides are TGTGCCAGCACCAGATTGGACAGGGACGACTATGGCTACACCTTC. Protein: CASTRLDRDDYGYTF.

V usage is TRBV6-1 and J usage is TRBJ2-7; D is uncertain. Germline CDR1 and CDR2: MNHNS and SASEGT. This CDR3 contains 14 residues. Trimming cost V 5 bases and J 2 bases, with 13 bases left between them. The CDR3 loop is CASSSLGPTYEQYF. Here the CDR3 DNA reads TGTGCCAGCAGTAGCCTTGGGCCCACCTACGAGCAGTACTTC.